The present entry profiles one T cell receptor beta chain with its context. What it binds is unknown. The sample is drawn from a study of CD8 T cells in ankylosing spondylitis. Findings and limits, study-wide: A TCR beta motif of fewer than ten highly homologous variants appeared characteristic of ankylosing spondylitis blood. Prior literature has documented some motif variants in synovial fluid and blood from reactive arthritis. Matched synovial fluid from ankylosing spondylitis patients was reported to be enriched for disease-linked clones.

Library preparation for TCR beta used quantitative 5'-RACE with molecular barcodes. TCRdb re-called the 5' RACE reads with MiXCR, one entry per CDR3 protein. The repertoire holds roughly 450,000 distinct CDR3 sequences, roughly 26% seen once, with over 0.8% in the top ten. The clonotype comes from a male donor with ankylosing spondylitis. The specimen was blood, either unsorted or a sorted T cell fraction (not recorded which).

The CDR3 DNA is TGCGCCAGCAGCTTGGGAAGCGCAGGGGACCCTGAAGCTTTCTTT. Translating it yields CASSLGSAGDPEAFF. J is TRBJ1-1 and V is TRBV5-1; D is possibly TRBD1 (6 bases). The germline CDR1 and CDR2 sequences are SGHRS and YFSETQ. The CDR3 extends over 15 amino acids. Trimming took off 0 bases at V and 6 bases at J, with 15 bases between the two ends.